The present TCR beta chain was sequenced within a study of regulatory T cells in long-lasting Graves disease. The wider study: Graves' patients with a new diagnosis had received antithyroid drugs under 3 months.

To make TCR beta libraries, researchers used iRepertoire HTBI primers and Arm-PCR of CDR3 regions. From the multiplex PCR reads, TCRdb called clonotypes with MiXCR, one entry per CDR3 protein. The sample has approximately 560,000 distinct CDR3 sequences, 15% to 20% seen once. The CDR3 is made up of 13 amino acids. Germline V gives CDR1 LGHDT, CDR2 YNNKEL (reference sequence). Germline trimming cut 2 bases from V and 7 bases from J; bases unmatched to any gene: 1. Broader study findings: Newly diagnosed patients had higher TCR diversity than persistent Graves' patients did. Favoring TRBV28, TRBJ1-2 and TRBJ2-5 was a feature seen in persistent disease.

Remarks on this clonotype: Its specificity is unknown.

The time point denotes: newly diagnosed GD, antithyroid drugs for less than 3 months. The TCR library was prepared using RNA isolated from PBMCs. An endocrinology unit in Xi'an, China, supplied the patients. The same sample was also studied in work on T cells in Graves' hyperthyroidism and ophthalmopathy.

The V and J genes are TRBV3-1 and TRBJ2-1; 8 bases line up with TRBD2. The source material was peripheral blood mononuclear cells (PBMCs), sampled at new diagnosis, from a patient treated with antithyroid drugs. This receptor was taken from a man aged 18 to 35 with Graves disease. The CDR3 nucleotides are TGTGCCAGCAGCCAACCTAGCGGGAATGAGCAGTTCTTC. Translating gives CASSQPSGNEQFF.